The sequence of this TCR beta chain was determined in a study of T-cell memory formation after mild COVID-19. Study-level points and caveats: A subset of responding clones appeared in pre-infection memory, suggesting cross-reactive memory joined. Clones that shrank (day 15 to 85) were balanced CD4/CD8, whereas later expanders leaned CD4+. Chiefly within CM and EM were the contracting CD4+ clones; CD8+ ones were within EMRA.

One entry per CDR3 protein results from TCRdb running MiXCR on the 5' RACE reads. The table lists fewer than 700,000 distinct CDR3 sequences, about a fifth of them singletons, with roughly 8.1% in the top ten. This CDR3 contains 16 residues. Germline V gives CDR1 SGDLS, CDR2 YYNGEE. V shed 2 bases and J 2 bases; nucleotides not matched to a gene: 8. Of note for this clonotype: Its antigen remains unidentified.

The TCR was taken from an adult woman who had mild COVID-19 (a few samples of this study predate the infection). Cell type and time point are not known. Sequencing input: PBMCs or a T cell subset sorted from them (not recorded which). The chain employs TRBV9 and TRBJ2-7; 9 positions agree with TRBD2. This CDR3 reads CASSVGDIAGAYEQYF. CDR3 nucleotide sequence: TGTGCCAGCAGCGTCGGGGATATAGCGGGAGCCTACGAGCAGTACTTC.